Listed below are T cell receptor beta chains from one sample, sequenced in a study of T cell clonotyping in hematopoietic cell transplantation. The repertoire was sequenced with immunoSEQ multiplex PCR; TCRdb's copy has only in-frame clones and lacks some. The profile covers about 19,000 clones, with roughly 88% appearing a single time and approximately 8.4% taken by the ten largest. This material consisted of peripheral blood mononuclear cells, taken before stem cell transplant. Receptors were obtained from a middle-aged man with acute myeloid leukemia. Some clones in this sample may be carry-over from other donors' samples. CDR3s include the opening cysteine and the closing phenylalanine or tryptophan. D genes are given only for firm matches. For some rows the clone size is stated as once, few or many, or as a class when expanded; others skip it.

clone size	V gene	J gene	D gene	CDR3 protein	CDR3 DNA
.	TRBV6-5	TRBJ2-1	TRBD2	CASSSKRGLYNEQFF	TGTGCCAGCAGTAGCAAGCGGGGGCTCTACAATGAGCAGTTCTTC
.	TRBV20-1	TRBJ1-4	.	CSAFSNEKLFF	TGCAGTGCTTTCTCTAATGAAAAACTGTTTTTT
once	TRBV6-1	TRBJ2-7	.	CASTKDLFSYEQYF	TGTGCCAGCACTAAGGACCTATTCTCCTACGAGCAGTACTTC
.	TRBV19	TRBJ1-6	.	CASSIGEVSSYNSPLHF	TGTGCCAGTAGTATAGGTGAAGTAAGCTCCTATAATTCACCCCTCCACTTT
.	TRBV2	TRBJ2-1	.	CASTRDNEQFF	TGTGCCAGCACCCGGGACAATGAGCAGTTCTTC
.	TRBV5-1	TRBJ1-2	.	CASSLTGETLYGYTF	TGCGCCAGCAGCCTCACCGGGGAGACCCTCTATGGCTACACCTTC
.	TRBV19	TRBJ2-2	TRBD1	CASSNRGYTGELFF	TGTGCCAGTAGCAACAGGGGGTACACCGGGGAGCTGTTTTTT
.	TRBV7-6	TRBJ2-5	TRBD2	CASSLSWTSVGPETQYF	TGTGCCAGCAGCTTGAGCTGGACTAGTGTGGGGCCAGAGACCCAGTACTTC
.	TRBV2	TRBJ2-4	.	CASRETTLAKNIQYF	TGTGCCAGCAGAGAAACTACCTTAGCCAAAAACATTCAGTACTTC
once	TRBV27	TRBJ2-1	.	CASSLSGNEQFF	TGTGCCAGCAGTTTAAGCGGCAATGAGCAGTTCTTC
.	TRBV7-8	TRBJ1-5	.	CASSFGGPQHF	TGTGCCAGCAGCTTTGGCGGGCCCCAGCATTTT
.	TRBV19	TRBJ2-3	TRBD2	CASSGGLAGAPSTDTQYF	TGTGCCAGTAGCGGGGGACTAGCGGGGGCCCCTAGCACAGATACGCAGTATTTT
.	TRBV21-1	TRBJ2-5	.	CASSTVRGHNLQETQYF	TGTGCCAGCAGCACAGTCAGGGGGCACAATCTCCAAGAGACCCAGTACTTC
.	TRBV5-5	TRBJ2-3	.	CASTRGREDTQYF	TGTGCCAGCACCCGGGGAAGGGAAGATACGCAGTATTTT
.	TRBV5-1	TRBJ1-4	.	CASSLGGEMNEKLFF	TGCGCCAGCAGCTTGGGCGGAGAGATGAATGAAAAACTGTTTTTT
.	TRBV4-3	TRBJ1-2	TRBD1	CASSQVLGTGERGYTF	TGCGCCAGCAGCCAAGTTCTCGGGACAGGGGAAAGAGGCTACACCTTC
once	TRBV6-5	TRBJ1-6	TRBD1	CASSNDRVGAPLHF	TGTGCCAGCAGTAACGACAGGGTCGGGGCACCCCTCCACTTT
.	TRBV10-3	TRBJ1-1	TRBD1	CAIRDRALLNTEAFF	TGTGCCATCAGGGACAGGGCTTTGCTGAACACTGAAGCTTTCTTT
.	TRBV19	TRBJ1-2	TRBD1	CASSIDRAYGYTF	TGTGCCAGTAGTATCGACAGGGCTTACGGCTACACCTTC
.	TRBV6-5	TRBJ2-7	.	CAWDPRNLYEQYF	TGTGCCTGGGACCCACGGAATCTATACGAGCAGTACTTC
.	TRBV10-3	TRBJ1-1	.	CAISGGRGQGTEAFF	TGTGCCATCAGTGGGGGCAGGGGCCAGGGCACTGAAGCTTTCTTT
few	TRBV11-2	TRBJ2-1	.	CASSLHAGATYNEQFF	TGTGCCAGCAGCTTACATGCAGGGGCTACCTACAATGAGCAGTTCTTC
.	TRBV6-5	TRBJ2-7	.	CASSYGTPAIYEQYF	TGTGCCAGCAGTTACGGGACACCAGCCATTTACGAGCAGTACTTC
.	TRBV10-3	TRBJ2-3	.	CAIKADLHTDTQYF	TGTGCCATCAAGGCAGACCTGCACACAGATACGCAGTATTTT
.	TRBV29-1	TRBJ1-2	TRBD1	CSVDGTGGFGYTF	TGCAGCGTTGACGGTACAGGGGGCTTCGGCTACACCTTC
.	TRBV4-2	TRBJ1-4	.	CASSQGLGREKLFF	TGTGCCAGCAGCCAGGGCCTCGGACGGGAAAAACTGTTTTTT
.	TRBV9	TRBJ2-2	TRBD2	CASSVIAGGRELFF	TGTGCCAGCAGTGTGATAGCGGGGGGGCGGGAGCTGTTTTTT
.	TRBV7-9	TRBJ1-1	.	CASSPTGEAFF	TGTGCCAGCAGCCCAACGGGTGAAGCTTTCTTT
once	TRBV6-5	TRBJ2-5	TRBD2	CASSSGTSGGEETQYF	TGTGCCAGCAGTTCGGGGACTAGCGGGGGGGAAGAGACCCAGTACTTC
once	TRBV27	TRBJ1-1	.	CASSLSRMNTEAFF	TGTGCCAGCAGTTTATCGCGGATGAACACTGAAGCTTTCTTT
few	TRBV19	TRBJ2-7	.	CASSMSLPGVEQYF	TGTGCCAGTAGTATGAGCCTTCCTGGGGTCGAGCAGTACTTC
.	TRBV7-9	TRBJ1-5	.	CASSLGGQPQHF	TGTGCCAGCAGCTTAGGCGGTCAGCCCCAGCATTTT
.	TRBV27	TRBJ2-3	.	CASSWRASTDTQYF	TGTGCCAGCAGTTGGCGGGCAAGCACAGATACGCAGTATTTT
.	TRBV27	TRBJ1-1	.	CASRSVNTEAFF	TGTGCCTCCCGCTCGGTGAACACTGAAGCTTTCTTT
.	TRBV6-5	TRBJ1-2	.	CASSRPGQGGYTF	TGTGCCAGCAGCCGCCCAGGGCAAGGGGGCTACACCTTC
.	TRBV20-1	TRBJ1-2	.	CSAPRGRGYTF	TGCAGTGCCCCCAGAGGGCGTGGCTACACCTTC
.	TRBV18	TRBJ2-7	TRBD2	CASSPPGLGSYEQYF	TGTGCCAGCTCACCACCGGGACTAGGGTCTTACGAGCAGTACTTC
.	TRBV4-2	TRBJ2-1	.	CASSRGGQPYNEQFF	TGTGCCAGCAGCCGCGGGGGCCAACCCTACAATGAGCAGTTCTTC
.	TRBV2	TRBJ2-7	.	CASSVRGSTPAEQYF	TGTGCCAGCAGTGTGAGGGGATCCACCCCAGCCGAGCAGTACTTC
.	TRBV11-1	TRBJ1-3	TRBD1	CASSRSTGSSGNTIYF	TGTGCCAGCAGTCGTTCGACAGGGAGCTCTGGAAACACCATATATTTT
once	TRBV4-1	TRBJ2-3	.	CASRSRTTNTDTQYF	TGCGCCAGCAGATCTCGGACCACCAACACAGATACGCAGTATTTT
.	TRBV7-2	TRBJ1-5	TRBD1	CASSFTGTGGNQPQHF	TGTGCCAGCAGCTTTACCGGGACAGGGGGCAATCAGCCCCAGCATTTT
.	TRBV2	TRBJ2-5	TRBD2	CASSRTLAGGGQETQYF	TGTGCCAGCAGCCGCACTCTAGCGGGGGGGGGACAAGAGACCCAGTACTTC
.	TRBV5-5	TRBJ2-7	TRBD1	CASSSQGRGNEQYF	TGTGCCAGCAGCTCGCAGGGCAGGGGGAACGAGCAGTACTTC
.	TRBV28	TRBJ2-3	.	CASSLGRGASSTDTQYF	TGTGCCAGCAGTTTGGGTCGGGGGGCGTCTAGCACAGATACGCAGTATTTT
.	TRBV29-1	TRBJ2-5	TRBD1	CSVEWGQGETQYF	TGCAGCGTTGAATGGGGACAGGGCGAGACCCAGTACTTC
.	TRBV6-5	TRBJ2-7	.	CASSLRGGSSYEQYF	TGTGCCAGCAGCCTCCGTGGGGGGTCCTCCTACGAGCAGTACTTC
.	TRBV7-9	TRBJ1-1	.	CASRVHLNTEAFF	TGTGCCAGCAGGGTCCACTTGAACACTGAAGCTTTCTTT
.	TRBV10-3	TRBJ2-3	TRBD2	CASKTSGGLGDTQYF	TGTGCCAGCAAGACTAGCGGGGGGTTGGGGGATACGCAGTATTTT
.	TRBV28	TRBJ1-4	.	CASRNEKLFF	TGTGCCAGCAGGAATGAAAAACTGTTTTTT
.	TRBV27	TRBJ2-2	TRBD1	CASSLSAAGGDTGELFF	TGTGCCAGCAGTTTATCGGCGGCAGGGGGTGACACCGGGGAGCTGTTTTTT
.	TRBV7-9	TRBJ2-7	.	CASSLGRRHGPEQYF	TGTGCCAGCAGCTTAGGTCGGCGCCATGGCCCCGAGCAGTACTTC
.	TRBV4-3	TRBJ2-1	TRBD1	CASSQNRGLYNEQFF	TGCGCCAGCAGCCAAAACAGGGGGCTATACAATGAGCAGTTCTTC
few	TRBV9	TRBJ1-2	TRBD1	CASSVAGQGTYGYTF	TGTGCCAGCAGCGTAGCGGGACAGGGGACTTATGGCTACACCTTC
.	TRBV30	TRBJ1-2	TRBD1	CAWSPPGQGYGYTF	TGTGCCTGGAGCCCGCCGGGACAGGGCTATGGCTACACCTTC